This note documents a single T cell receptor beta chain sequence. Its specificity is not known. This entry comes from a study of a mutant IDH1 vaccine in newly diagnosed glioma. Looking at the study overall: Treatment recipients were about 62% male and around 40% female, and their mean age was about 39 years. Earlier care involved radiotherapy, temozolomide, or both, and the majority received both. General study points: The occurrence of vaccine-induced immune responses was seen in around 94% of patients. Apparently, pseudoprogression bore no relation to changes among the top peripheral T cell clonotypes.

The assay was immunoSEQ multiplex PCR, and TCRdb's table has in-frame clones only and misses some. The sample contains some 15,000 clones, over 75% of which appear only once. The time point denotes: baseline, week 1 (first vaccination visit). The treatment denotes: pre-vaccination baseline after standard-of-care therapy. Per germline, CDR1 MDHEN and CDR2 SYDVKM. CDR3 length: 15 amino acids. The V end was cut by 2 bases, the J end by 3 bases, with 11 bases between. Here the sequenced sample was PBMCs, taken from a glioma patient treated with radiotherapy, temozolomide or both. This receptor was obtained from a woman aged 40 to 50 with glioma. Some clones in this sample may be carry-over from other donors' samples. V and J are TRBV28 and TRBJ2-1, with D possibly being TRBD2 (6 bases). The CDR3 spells CASSLDGTYYNEQFF. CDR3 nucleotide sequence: TGTGCCAGCAGTTTAGACGGGACTTACTACAATGAGCAGTTCTTC.